This is a list of T cell receptor beta chains from one sample in a study of STAT5B mutations in CD4+ large granular lymphocyte leukemia. Method: immunoSEQ multiplex PCR; TCRdb's copy keeps in-frame clones and lacks some. The sample holds under 30,000 clones, less than 85% seen once. Sequenced: CD4+ T cells from blood buffy coats. These TCRs come from a human donor in good health. The CDR3 runs from the conserved cysteine through the conserved F or W. D genes are given only for firm matches. Clone size appears in some rows only: once, few, many, or a class for an expanded clone.

>-|few|TRBJ2-1|13|TRBV9
TGTGCCAGCACCCTTGGGGGTTCCAATGAGCAGTTCTTC
CASTLGGSNEQFF
>-|-|TRBJ1-4|15|TRBV19
TGTGCCAGTAGAATCAGACGGGGAATAAATGAAAAACTGTTTTTT
CASRIRRGINEKLFF
>TRBD2|-|TRBJ2-3|15|TRBV5-4
TGTGCCAGCAGCCGGGCAGCGGGACTCACAGATACGCAGTATTTT
CASSRAAGLTDTQYF
>-|-|TRBJ2-1|17|TRBV4-2
TGTGCCAGCAGCCCCGAGCTAGCAAACCCCTCCTACAATGAGCAGTTCTTC
CASSPELANPSYNEQFF
>-|-|TRBJ1-1|13|TRBV7-7
TGTGCTAGCAGCTTAGGTGCAGGGACTGAAGCTTTCTTT
CASSLGAGTEAFF
>-|-|TRBJ2-1|16|TRBV9
TGTGCCAGCAGCCCTCCGTGGGGGGAGGCGATTTATGAGCAGTTCTTC
CASSPPWGEAIYEQFF
>-|-|TRBJ2-5|13|TRBV10-3
TGTGCCATCAGTGAGATAGCCGGGGAGACCCAGTACTTC
CAISEIAGETQYF
>-|-|TRBJ1-4|14|TRBV9
TGTGCCAGCAGCGTAGGAATAGAAGGTGAAAAACTGTTTTTT
CASSVGIEGEKLFF
>TRBD2|-|TRBJ2-3|17|TRBV11-1
TGTGCCAGCAGCCCCAGACTAGCGGGAGCCGGGGCAGATACGCAGTATTTT
CASSPRLAGAGADTQYF
>-|-|TRBJ2-1|16|TRBV19
TGTGCCAGTAGTATAACTACAGGGAGTTCCTACAATGAGCAGTTCTTC
CASSITTGSSYNEQFF
>TRBD1|-|TRBJ1-4|18|TRBV5-1
TGCGCCAGCAGCTTGACTAACACAGGGGGCAAGACAGGTGAAAAACTGTTTTTT
CASSLTNTGGKTGEKLFF
>-|-|TRBJ2-2|16|TRBV19
TGTGCCAGTAGTCCCCAGGTGGGGACAAACACCGGGGAGCTGTTTTTT
CASSPQVGTNTGELFF
>TRBD1|-|TRBJ1-2|13|TRBV5-4
TGTGCCAGCAGCTTACAACAGGGGCTTGGCTACACCTTC
CASSLQQGLGYTF
>-|-|TRBJ2-7|14|TRBV5-1
TGCGCCAGCAGCATATCCAGGGACACTTACGAGCAGTACTTC
CASSISRDTYEQYF
>TRBD1|once|TRBJ2-1|16|TRBV4-3
TGCGCCAGCAGCCAAGTAGGGACAGGGACCTACAATGAGCAGTTCTTC
CASSQVGTGTYNEQFF
>-|-|TRBJ2-2|15|TRBV28
TGTGCCAGCAGTTTCGGGACCGGGAACACCGGGGAGCTGTTTTTT
CASSFGTGNTGELFF
>TRBD1|-|TRBJ2-3|14|TRBV7-3
TGTGCCAGCAGCCGGGGACAGGGCCCAGATACGCAGTATTTT
CASSRGQGPDTQYF
>-|-|TRBJ2-1|13|TRBV5-1
TGCGCCAGCAGCCCACATAGCGGCAATGAGCAGTTCTTC
CASSPHSGNEQFF
>-|-|TRBJ1-3|14|TRBV7-2
TGTGCCAGCAGCTCATTCCGATCTGGAAACACCATATATTTT
CASSSFRSGNTIYF
>-|-|TRBJ2-3|14|TRBV11-1
TGTGCCAGCAGCAAACCGTCATACACAGATACGCAGTATTTT
CASSKPSYTDTQYF
>TRBD1|few|TRBJ1-4|14|TRBV7-9
TGTGCCAGCAGCTGGGACAGGGGGACTGAAAAACTGTTTTTT
CASSWDRGTEKLFF
>-|-|TRBJ1-4|15|TRBV4-3
TGCGCCAGCAGCCAAGAACGGGGGAACAATGAAAAACTGTTTTTT
CASSQERGNNEKLFF
>TRBD1|few|TRBJ2-7|14|TRBV7-6
TGTGCCAGCAGCAATACAGGGGGCTCCTACGAGCAGTACTTC
CASSNTGGSYEQYF
>TRBD2|-|TRBJ2-2|14|TRBV6-6
TGTGCCAGCAGCCGGGAGGGATTCACCGGGGAGCTGTTTTTT
CASSREGFTGELFF